This TCR beta chain was sequenced during a study of beta chain features in type 1 diabetes. Whole-study findings and limits: For Type 1 diabetes patients, all four CD4+ subsets carried TCRB CDR3s that were moderately but significantly shorter. Whether HLA type influences TCRB rearrangement remained unresolved here.

Germline V gene sequence: CDR1 SGHTA, CDR2 FQGNSA. V was trimmed by 5 bases and J by 0 bases, leaving 7 bases between them. This CDR3 spans 13 amino acids. Points on this clone: Its specificity is unknown.

cDNA synthesis used the whole RNA isolate, giving expressed TCRB sequences. Using immunoSEQ multiplex PCR, the repertoire was profiled, and TCRdb retains in-frame clones only, with some absent. The sample includes some 640,000 clones, roughly 13% of them seen just once. Populations isolated by sorting all had purity greater than 95%. This TCR was recovered from a man between 18 and 35 years old with type 1 diabetes. Material for sequencing was naive CD4+ T cells from blood. The chain employs TRBV7-2 and TRBJ1-1; D remains unclear. The CDR3 is CASSEQLNTEAFF. For the CDR3, the DNA is TGTGCCAGCAGCGAACAGTTGAACACTGAAGCTTTCTTT.